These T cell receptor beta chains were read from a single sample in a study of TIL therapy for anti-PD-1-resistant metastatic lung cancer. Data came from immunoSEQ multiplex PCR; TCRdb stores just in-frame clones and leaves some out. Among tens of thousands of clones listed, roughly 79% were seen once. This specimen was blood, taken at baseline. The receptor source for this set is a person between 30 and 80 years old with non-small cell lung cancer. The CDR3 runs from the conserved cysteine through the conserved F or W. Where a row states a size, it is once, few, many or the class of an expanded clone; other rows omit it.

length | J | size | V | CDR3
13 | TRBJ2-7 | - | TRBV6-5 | CASRRDRGYEQYF
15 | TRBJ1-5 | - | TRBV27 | CASSSGQGLNQPQHF
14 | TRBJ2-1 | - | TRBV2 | CASNAGPNYNEQFF
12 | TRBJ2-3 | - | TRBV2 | CASSLRGDTQYF
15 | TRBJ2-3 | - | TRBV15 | CATSRAEGLTDTQYF
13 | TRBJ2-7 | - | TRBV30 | CAWSVGGLDEQYF
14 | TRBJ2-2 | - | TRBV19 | CASSIGRVDGELFF
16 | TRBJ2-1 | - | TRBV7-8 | CASSPRTSGTYNEQFF
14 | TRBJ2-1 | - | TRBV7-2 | CASSAGGSYNEQFF
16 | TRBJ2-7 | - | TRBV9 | CASSVGLAGDTYEQYF
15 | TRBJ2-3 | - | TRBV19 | CASSTGQGFTDTQYF
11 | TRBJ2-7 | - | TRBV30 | CAWSADRFQYF
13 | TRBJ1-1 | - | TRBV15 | CATSTIRTSVAFF
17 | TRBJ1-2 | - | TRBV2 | CASSVGPAVSGDYGYTF
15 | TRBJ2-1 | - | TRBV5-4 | CASSLDSTSYNEQFF
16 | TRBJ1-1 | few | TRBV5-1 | CASSLRRAGMNTEAFF
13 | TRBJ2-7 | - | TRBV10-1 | CATSEAVSYEQYF
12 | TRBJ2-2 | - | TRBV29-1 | CSVELGTGELFF
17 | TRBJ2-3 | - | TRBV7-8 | CASSLSLAGASADTQYF
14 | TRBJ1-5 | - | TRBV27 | CASTKTGVNQPQHF
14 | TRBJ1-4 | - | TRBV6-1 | CASSRTGGGEKLFF
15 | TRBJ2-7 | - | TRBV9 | CASSLAEGPPGEQYF
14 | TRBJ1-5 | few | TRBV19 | CASSISGAGQPQHF
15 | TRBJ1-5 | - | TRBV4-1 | CASSQDRSGNQPQHF
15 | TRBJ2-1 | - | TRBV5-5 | CASSLGASSYNEQFF
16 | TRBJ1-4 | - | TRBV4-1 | CASSQDPEGINEKLFF
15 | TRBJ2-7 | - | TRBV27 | CASTYSGASSYEQYF
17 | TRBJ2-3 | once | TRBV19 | CASSNYPGLAGFDTQYF
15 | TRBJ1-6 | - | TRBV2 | CASRVETDYNSPLHF
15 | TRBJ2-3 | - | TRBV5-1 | CASSPGLDNTDTQYF
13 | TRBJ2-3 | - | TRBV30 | CAWSGGGTDTQYF
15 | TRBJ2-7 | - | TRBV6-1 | CASSETINRAYEQYF
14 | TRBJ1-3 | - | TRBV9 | CASSIRDSGNTIYF
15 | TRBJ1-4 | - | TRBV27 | CASSPPDVRNEKLFF
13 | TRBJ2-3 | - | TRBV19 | CASRSLGTDTQYF
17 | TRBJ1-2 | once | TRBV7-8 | CASSLEVWDTYRYGYTF
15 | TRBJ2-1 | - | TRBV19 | CASSILPSGDNEQFF
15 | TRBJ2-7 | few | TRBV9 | CASSTGTLGRREQYF
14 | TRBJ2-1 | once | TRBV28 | CASCLRSSYNEQFF
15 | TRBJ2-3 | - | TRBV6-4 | CASRRTSGGTDTQYF
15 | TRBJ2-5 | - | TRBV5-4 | CASSLLAGGRETQYF
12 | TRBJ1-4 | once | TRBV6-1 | CASSEVWEKLFF
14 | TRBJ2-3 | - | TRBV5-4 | CASSPGQVTDTQYF
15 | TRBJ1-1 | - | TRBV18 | CASSPREGGLAEAFF
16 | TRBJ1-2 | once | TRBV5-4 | CASSLKGLGINYGYTF
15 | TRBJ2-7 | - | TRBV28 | CASSLSLGRPYEQYF
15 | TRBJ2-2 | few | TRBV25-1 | CASRIDRGQGGELFF
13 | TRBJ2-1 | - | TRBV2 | CASSSEGYNEQFF
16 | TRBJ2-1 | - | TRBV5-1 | CASSLISSGGFNEQFF
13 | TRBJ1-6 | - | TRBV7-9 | CASSPGHASPLHF
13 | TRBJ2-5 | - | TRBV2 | CASRAGTRETQYF
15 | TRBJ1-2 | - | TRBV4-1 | CASSPQGQGYYGYTF
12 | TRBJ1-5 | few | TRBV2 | CAGGRVHQPQHF
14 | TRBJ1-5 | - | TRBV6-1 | CASSNWISNQPQHF
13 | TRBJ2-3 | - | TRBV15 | CATRGDLGDTQYF
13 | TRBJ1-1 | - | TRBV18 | CASSRLRNTEAFF
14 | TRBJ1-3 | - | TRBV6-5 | CASSRRFSGNTIYF